This T cell receptor delta chain comes out of a study of delta chains in infants with herpesvirus infections (dated by TCRdb to 2023 to 2025). For the study in its entirety: A Ugandan infant birth cohort was prospectively followed from birth to characterize gammadelta T cell responses to primary cytomegalovirus (CMV) infection. gammadelta TCRs were sequenced from PBMC obtained from about 19 CMV-infected infants (one congenitally infected) and roughly 8 CMV-uninfected infants for whom sufficient sample was available. The study searched for a public fetal Vdelta1/Vgamma8 gammadelta TCR clonotype in infants who acquired CMV infection after birth. Blood samples from the infants were grouped into approximate ages of 1.5, 4, 8 and 12 months. Previously published Belgian fetal and cord blood gammadelta TCR data were added only for comparison and were not generated in this cohort.

CDR1 and CDR2, per the germline V gene, are TSWWSYY and QGS. CDR3 length: 14 amino acids, cysteine to phenylalanine. Just the 42-base CDR3 DNA is kept, in frame starting at base 1. V and J lose 3 bases and 3 bases, and a span of 11 bases separates them. The receptor library was made with RT-PCR. To generate TCR cDNA, PBMC RNA underwent reverse transcription with SuperScript II using gamma-chain- and delta-chain-specific primers. After purification with AMPure XP beads, the cDNA was amplified and indexed with Illumina adapters using the Nextera XT Index Kit. Sequencing of the gammadelta TCR libraries was done on an Illumina MiSeq using a V2 300-cycle kit. Concerning the study's data processing: Using MiXCR v2.1.12, CDR3 sequences were assembled, and reads were mapped onto D, J and V genes obtained from GenBank. Repertoire analyses of the CDR3 clonotypes were performed with VDJtools v1.2.1. TCRdb reprocessed the public reads with the caller CATT; rows with the same DNA were merged afterwards. The V and J calls here are based on TCRdb, not the publication. A total of over a thousand delta-chain clones appear in this sample, about 30% of them only once. Approximately 8.8% of the sample belongs to the ten largest clones.

Study-level results and caveats: The public clonotype might still be present below the detection limit in CMV-uninfected infants. The public Vdelta1 clonotype appeared in 4 of 18 CMV-infected infants: three infected postnatally before 120 days of age, plus the congenitally infected infant. A small sample size and the lack of race- or environment-matched controls were noted by the authors, because CMV is acquired by nearly all Ugandans before adulthood. Detection of the public clonotype was limited to the first time point after infection, and the public clonotype was not found in uninfected infants or in infants infected after 120 days. Public-clonotype frequency among Vdelta1 cells appeared to be inversely correlated with age at infection and was observed to decay rapidly, seemingly without persisting beyond around two months.

In Kampala, Uganda, pregnant women receiving prenatal care were recruited and their infants were enrolled, and documentation of maternal HIV status was required. Weekly visits were made to families, and infant clinical information, oral swabs and peripheral blood were collected beginning at 6 weeks of age and every 4 months thereafter. After blood was collected in heparin tubes, PBMC were isolated using Ficoll-Paque density gradient centrifugation and then cryopreserved. Details on this clone: Its antigen is still unknown. No base qualities exist here, and no much larger clone lies one base off it.

The rearranged segments are TRDV1 and TRDJ1, with no confident D gene call. The source was peripheral blood, collected at time point 2 of longitudinal follow-up. This sequence originates from a human donor who was a Ugandan infant, either HIV-exposed or HIV-unexposed (not recorded which). At the DNA level, the sequence is TGTGCTCTTGGGGAGCATTCCCAACCCGATAAACTCATCTTT. Its coded protein is CALGEHSQPDKLIF.